This TCR beta chain originates from a study of identical twins. Healthy Caucasians made up all donors. Overall study findings and caveats: For out-of-frame beta sequences, excess twin sharing was weaker.

Using its own MiXCR run on the 5' RACE reads, TCRdb lists one record per CDR3 protein. The data show hundreds of thousands of distinct CDR3 sequences, 6.1% seen once. This clonotype was seen repeatedly, ten times or more. Its cognate antigen is unknown. The CDR3 spans 15 residues. Germline CDR1 is DFQATT and CDR2 is SNEGSKA (reference sequence). Germline trimming cut 2 bases from V and 0 bases from J; bases unmatched to any gene: 2. Sequencing was carried out using naive T cells sorted from blood. The chain has TRBV20-1 and TRBJ2-2, with TRBD2 matching over 8 bases. This clonotype was obtained from a man aged 18 to 30 in good health. CDR3 in DNA: TGCAGTGCTAGACTAGCGGGCGCGAACACCGGGGAGCTGTTTTTT. Translated: CSARLAGANTGELFF.